Included here is one T cell receptor beta chain sequence, with context. The antigen is undetermined. Everyone who donated was a Caucasian adult who lived in Nashville, Tennessee. CD4+ cell separation produced CD45RA+ naive and CD45RA-negative memory subsets. These data come from a study of shared clonotypes between healthy human individuals. Study-wide points: The represented genetic and exposure-history diversity was limited by the small number of donors. Tissues were not sampled, only blood, and their repertoires likely differ.

The CDR3 has 15 amino acids. Germline V gene sequence: CDR1 SGHRS, CDR2 YFSETQ. The trim removed 4 bases at V and 10 bases at J, leaving 7 bases unmatched. Clones were sequenced by immunoSEQ multiplex PCR, and TCRdb holds only the in-frame ones, with some missing. The sample includes some 2,100,000 clones, around 95% of them seen just once. Source material: naive CD4+ T cells sorted from blood. Subset denoted: CD45RA+ positively selected. The V call is TRBV5-1, the J call TRBJ2-1; TRBD2 aligns across 14 bases. This clonotype originated in a man aged 18 to 29 in good health. CDR3 residues: CASSPGTSGRVEQFF. In nucleotides, the CDR3 is TGCGCCAGCAGCCCAGGGACTAGCGGGAGAGTGGAGCAGTTCTTC.